The 2 T cell receptor beta chains listed next were all sequenced from one sample in a study of T cells after yellow fever vaccination. TCRdb used MiXCR to reprocess the 5' RACE reads, holding one entry per CDR3 protein. The table lists roughly 400,000 distinct CDR3 sequences, approximately 19% of them singletons. The material sequenced was PBMCs, taken before the yellow fever booster vaccination. The receptors derive from a man aged 18 to 30 who received the YFV17D yellow fever vaccine.

This chain uses TRBV21-1 with TRBJ2-7; TRBD2 is the table's D call, not checked against the DNA. TRBV21-1 represents a pseudogene. CDR3 size: 16 residues. The CDR3 region has the DNA TGTGCCAGCAGCAAATGGGGATTAGGGGAGGGGTACGAGCAGTACGTC. This sequence encodes CASSKWGLGEGYEQYV.

This clonotype was seen ten or more times. V usage is TRBV14 and J usage is TRBJ2-1, with 10 nucleotides matching TRBD1. The CDR3 runs to 17 residues. CDR1 and CDR2 (germline): SGHDN, FVKESK. With V trimmed by 0 bases and J by 7 bases, 9 bases remained unmatched. Written as DNA, the CDR3 is TGTGCCAGCAGCCAAGATTTTTGGGACAGGGGACCGAATGAGCAGTTCTTC. Amino acids: CASSQDFWDRGPNEQFF.